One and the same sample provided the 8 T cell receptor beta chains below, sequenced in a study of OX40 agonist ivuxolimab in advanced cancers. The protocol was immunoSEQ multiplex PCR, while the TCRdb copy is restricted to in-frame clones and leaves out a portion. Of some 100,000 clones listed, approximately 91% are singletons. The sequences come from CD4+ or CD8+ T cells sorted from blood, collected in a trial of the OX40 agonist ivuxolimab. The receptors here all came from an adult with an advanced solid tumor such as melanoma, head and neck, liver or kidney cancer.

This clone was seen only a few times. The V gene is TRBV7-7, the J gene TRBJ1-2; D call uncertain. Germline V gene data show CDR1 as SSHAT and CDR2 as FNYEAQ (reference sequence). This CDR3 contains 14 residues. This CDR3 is CARPLRTEDYGYTF. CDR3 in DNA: TGTGCGCGGCCCCTTAGGACGGAGGACTATGGCTACACCTTC.

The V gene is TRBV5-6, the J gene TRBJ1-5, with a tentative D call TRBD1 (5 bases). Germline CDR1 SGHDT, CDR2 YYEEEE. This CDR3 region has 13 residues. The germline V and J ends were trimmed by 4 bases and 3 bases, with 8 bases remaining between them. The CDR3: CASSLGVNQPQHF. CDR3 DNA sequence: TGTGCCAGCAGCCTAGGGGTCAATCAGCCCCAGCATTTT.

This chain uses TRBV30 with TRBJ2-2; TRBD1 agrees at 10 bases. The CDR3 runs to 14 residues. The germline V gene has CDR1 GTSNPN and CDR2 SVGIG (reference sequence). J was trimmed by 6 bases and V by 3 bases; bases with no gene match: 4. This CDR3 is CAWRGQGRAGELFF. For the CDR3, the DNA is TGTGCCTGGAGGGGACAGGGGAGAGCCGGGGAGCTGTTTTTT.

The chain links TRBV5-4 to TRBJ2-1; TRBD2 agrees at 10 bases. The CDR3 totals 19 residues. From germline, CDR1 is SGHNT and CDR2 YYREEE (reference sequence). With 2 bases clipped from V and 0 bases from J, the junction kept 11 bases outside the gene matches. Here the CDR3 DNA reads TGTGCCAGCAGCTTTTTTCGTAGCGGGAGGTCTAGCTCCTACAATGAGCAGTTCTTC. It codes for CASSFFRSGRSSSYNEQFF.

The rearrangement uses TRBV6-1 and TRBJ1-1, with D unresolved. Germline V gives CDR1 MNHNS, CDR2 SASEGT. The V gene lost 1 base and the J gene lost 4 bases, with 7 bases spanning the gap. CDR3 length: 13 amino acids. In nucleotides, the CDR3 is TGTGCCAGCAGTGAAGAGGATCTCACTGAAGCTTTCTTT. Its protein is CASSEEDLTEAFF.

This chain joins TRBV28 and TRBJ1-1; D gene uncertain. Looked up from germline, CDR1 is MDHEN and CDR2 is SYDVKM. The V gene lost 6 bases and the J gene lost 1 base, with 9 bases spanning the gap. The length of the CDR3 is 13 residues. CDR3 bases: TGTGCCAGCAGACAACCAGAGAACACTGAAGCTTTCTTT. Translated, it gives CASRQPENTEAFF.

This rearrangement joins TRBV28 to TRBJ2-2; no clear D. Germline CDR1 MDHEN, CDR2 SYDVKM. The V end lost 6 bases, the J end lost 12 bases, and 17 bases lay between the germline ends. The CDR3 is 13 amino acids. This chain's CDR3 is CASRSPWVRQLFF. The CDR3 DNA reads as TGTGCCAGCAGATCCCCCTGGGTCCGCCAGCTGTTTTTT.

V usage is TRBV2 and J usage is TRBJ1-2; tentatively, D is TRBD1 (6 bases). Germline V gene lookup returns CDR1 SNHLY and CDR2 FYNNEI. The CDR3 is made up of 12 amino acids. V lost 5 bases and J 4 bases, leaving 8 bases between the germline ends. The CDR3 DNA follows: TGTGCCAGCAGTAGACAGGCCTATGGCTACACCTTC. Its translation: CASSRQAYGYTF.